This T cell receptor (beta chain) was sequenced in a study of T cell responses to AZD1222 COVID-19 vaccine. General study results and limits: Spike as a whole was targeted by vaccine-associated CD4 TCRs, dominant at 160-218 and 743-854. The donor cohort was predominantly white British with a female majority, and clonal diversity may have been underestimated.

Worth noting for this clone: What it binds is not known.

Clones were read by immunoSEQ multiplex PCR, and TCRdb kept only the in-frame ones, dropping some. This table holds roughly 110,000 clones, around 92% found once. The sequence derives from an adult who received the AZD1222 COVID-19 vaccine. The specimen comprised peripheral blood, sampled 28 days after the second AZD1222 dose.

This CDR3 reads CASSALAAYEQYF. The CDR3 DNA is TGTGCCAGCAGCGCCTTAGCGGCCTACGAGCAGTACTTC. The gene calls are TRBV7-2 and TRBJ2-7; D might be TRBD2 (6 bases). V was trimmed by 5 bases and J by 2 bases, leaving 10 bases between them. Germline CDR1 and CDR2: SGHTA and FQGNSA. The CDR3 has 13 residues.